This TCR beta chain appears in the sequencing data of a study of shared clonotypes between healthy human individuals. Germline lookup yields CDR1 WSHSY and CDR2 SAAADI. Trimming took 2 bases from V and 8 from J, leaving 12 bases between them. The CDR3 runs to 14 residues. Repertoires were generated with immunoSEQ multiplex PCR, while TCRdb's copy carries only in-frame clones and drops some. Of a few million clones in the sample, roughly nine tenths are singletons; the top ten hold more than 0.12%. The origin of this receptor is a man between 18 and 29 years old in good health. The sequencing sample was made of naive CD4+ T cells sorted from blood. The subset is: CD45RA+ positively selected. V usage is TRBV10-2 and J usage is TRBJ1-4; maybe TRBD1 (6 bases). The CDR3 here is CASSENQGREKLFF. CDR3 nucleotide sequence: TGCGCCAGCAGTGAGAACCAGGGGAGGGAAAAACTGTTTTTT.